A single sample is the source of the 25 T cell receptor beta chains below, sequenced in a study of CD8+CD57+ T cells in acquired aplastic anemia. Genomic DNA templated the TCR beta VDJ and CDR3 profiling. TCRdb used MiXCR to reprocess the reads, holding one entry per CDR3 protein. The table has roughly 150,000 distinct CDR3 sequences, less than 60% seen once. Patients sequenced had flow cytometry evidence of CD8+CD57+ cell expansion. The specimen sequenced was sorted CD4+, CD8+, or CD8+CD57+ T cells (not recorded which) from PBMCs. These receptors were collected from a human donor with aplastic anemia.

The chain couples TRBV7-2 to TRBJ1-4; D uncertain. The V and J ends lost 3 bases and 5 bases respectively, with 10 bases between them. The germline V gene has CDR1 SGHTA and CDR2 FQGNSA. There are 14 residues in the CDR3. The CDR3 DNA reads TGTGCCAGCAGCTTCGAGGTGATAAATGAAAAACTGTTTTTT. Its translation is CASSFEVINEKLFF. The complete variable domain, with remaining parts taken from reference TRBV7-2 and TRBJ1-4, reads GAGVSQSPSNKVTEKGKDVELRCDPISGHTALYWYRQSLGQGLEFLIYFQGNSAPDKSGLPSDRFSAERTGGSVSTLTIQRTQQEDSAVYLCASSFEVINEKLFFGSGTQLSVL.

This sequence joins TRBV29-1 and TRBJ1-2; tentatively, D is TRBD1 (5 bases). The length of the CDR3 is 12 residues. The V gene's germline CDR1 is SQVTM and CDR2 ANQGSEA. V lost 5 bases, J lost 5 bases, and 12 bases lay in between. The CDR3 reads CSVRQIIYGYTF. As DNA, the CDR3 is TGCAGCGTTCGACAGATAATATATGGCTACACCTTC. The full variable domain, with the rest looked up from reference TRBV29-1 and TRBJ1-2, is SAVISQKPSRDICQRGTSLTIQCQVDSQVTMMFWYRQQPGQSLTLIATANQGSEATYESGFVIDKFPISRPNLTFSTLTVSNMSPEDSSIYLCSVRQIIYGYTFGSGTRLTVV.

At least ten counts were recorded for this clonotype. The V call is TRBV6-6, the J call TRBJ2-3; 11 positions match TRBD2. With V trimmed by 4 bases and J by 11 bases, 5 bases remained unmatched. The CDR3 extends over 13 amino acids. Looked up from germline, CDR1 is MNHNY and CDR2 is SVGAGI (reference sequence). The CDR3 nucleotides are TGTGCCAGCAGTTTCGATACTAGCGGGAGGCAGTATTTT. This translates into CASSFDTSGRQYF.

This clonotype was counted between two and nine times. Since a much larger clone is just one base distant, this may be a read error. The CDR3 end shows no conserved phenylalanine or tryptophan, and so a read error is likely. The J gene is TRBJ1-2, the V gene TRBV12-3 or TRBV12-4; unclear D gene. The V gene lost 5 bases and the J gene lost 8 bases, with 18 bases spanning the gap. The CDR3 contains 14 residues. The CDR3 DNA reads TGTGCCAGCAGTACGTCTCTGGGCCCTAGAGGCTACACCTCC. It yields the protein CASSTSLGPRGYTS.

This rearrangement joins TRBV2 to TRBJ2-1; 9 bases fit TRBD2. V shed 6 bases, J shed 4 bases, and the junction held 7 bases outside the gene matches. Germline V CDR1 and CDR2: SNHLY, FYNNEI. The CDR3 is 15 residues long. DNA for the CDR3: TGTGCCAGCAGGGCCGGGACTAGCTATTACAATGAGCAGTTCTTC. Translated: CASRAGTSYYNEQFF.

V gene TRBV4-1 combines with J gene TRBJ2-7, with D unclear. CDR3 length: 13 residues. With 1 base removed from V and 6 bases from J, the gap between germline ends came to 10 bases. CDR1 and CDR2 from the germline V gene are MGHRA and YSYEKL. The CDR3 spells CASSQVSRGEQYF. The DNA for the CDR3 is TGCGCCAGCAGCCAAGTAAGCAGAGGCGAGCAGTACTTC.

This clonotype has at least ten counts. The V and J genes are TRBV19 and TRBJ1-4, with D possibly matching TRBD1 (5 bases). The CDR3 contains 15 residues. Between the trimmed V and J ends, which lost 7 bases and 8 bases, there was a span of 20 bases. The germline V gene has CDR1 LNHDA and CDR2 SQIVND (reference sequence). The CDR3 protein is CASMMTARGREKLFF. CDR3 nucleotides: TGTGCCAGTATGATGACAGCCCGGGGAAGAGAAAAACTGTTTTTT.

This chain uses TRBV11-2 with TRBJ1-2, with TRBD1 as a possible D gene (6 bases). The V gene lost 1 base and the J gene lost 4 bases, with 16 bases spanning the gap. This CDR3 contains 16 residues. The germline V gene encodes CDR1 SGHAT and CDR2 FQNNGV. The CDR3 here is CASSLASTGRAYGYTF. The CDR3 DNA is TGTGCCAGCAGCTTAGCATCTACAGGGAGAGCCTATGGCTACACCTTC. The variable domain in full, completed from reference TRBV11-2 and TRBJ1-2, reads EAGVAQSPRYKIIEKRQSVAFWCNPISGHATLYWYQQILGQGPKLLIQFQNNGVVDDSQLPKDRFSAERLKGVDSTLKIQPAKLEDSAVYLCASSLASTGRAYGYTFGSGTRLTVV.

V and J are TRBV7-9 and TRBJ1-1; D is unresolved. The CDR3 spans 12 residues. CDR1 is SEHNR, CDR2 FQNEAQ, per germline (reference sequence). Trimming stripped 1 base from V and 4 bases from J, with 4 bases between. DNA for the CDR3: TGTGCCAGCAGCTTAGGAGTCACTGAAGCTTTCTTT. It yields the protein CASSLGVTEAFF.

The V call is TRBV20-1, the J call TRBJ2-1, with 7 bases fitting TRBD1. The CDR3 totals 16 residues. Germline-derived CDR1 and CDR2 are DFQATT and SNEGSKA (reference sequence). V lost 5 bases, J lost 4 bases, and 14 bases stayed unmatched. CDR3 loop: CSAPEPKSTGYNEQFF. The CDR3 bases are TGCAGTGCTCCAGAGCCTAAGTCGACAGGGTACAATGAGCAGTTCTTC.

This clonotype was seen many times. The chain is built from TRBV6-1 and TRBJ2-7, with D perhaps matching TRBD2 (6 bases). The CDR3 is made up of 13 amino acids. V was clipped by 6 bases and J by 3 bases, with 12 bases between them. Germline V gene lookup returns CDR1 MNHNS and CDR2 SASEGT. The CDR3 coding sequence is TGTGCCAGCAGCCTTGGGGGGTACTACGAGCAGTACTTC. Encoded protein: CASSLGGYYEQYF.

There are many counts of this clonotype. V and J are TRBV6-1 and TRBJ1-5; D uncertain. Trimming stripped 7 bases from V and 0 bases from J, with 13 bases between. The CDR3 spans 15 residues. CDR1 is MNHNS, CDR2 SASEGT, per germline. The CDR3 bases are TGTGCCAGCATGCTGGGTGGCTATAGCAATCAGCCCCAGCATTTT. Protein product: CASMLGGYSNQPQHF.

This clonotype was seen a few times. The chain recombines TRBV25-1 with TRBJ1-6; 7 bases fit TRBD1. V dropped 4 bases and J dropped 7; count of bases not matched to a gene: 4. This CDR3 spans 14 amino acids. Germline V gene lookup returns CDR1 MGHDK and CDR2 SYGVNS. In DNA form, the CDR3 reads TGTGCCAGCAGTGGGACAGGAGGCAATTCACCCCTCCACTTT. It translates to CASSGTGGNSPLHF. The whole variable domain, filled in from reference TRBV25-1 and TRBJ1-6, reads EADIYQTPRYLVIGTGKKITLECSQTMGHDKMYWYQQDPGMELHLIHYSYGVNSTEKGDLSSESTVSRIRTEHFPLTLESARPSHTSQYLCASSGTGGNSPLHFGNGTRLTVT.

This clonotype was detected ten times or more. V is TRBV2 and J is TRBJ1-2; D uncertain. Germline V gene lookup returns CDR1 SNHLY and CDR2 FYNNEI. Trimming stripped 7 bases from V and 11 bases from J, with 14 bases between. There are 11 residues in the CDR3. The CDR3 nucleotides are TGTGCCAGCACTGGAAGCCACGTGTACACCTTC. This gives the protein CASTGSHVYTF.

On this clonotype itself: A junction end diverges from the germline sequence, so it may reflect a read error. V gene TRBV19 combines with J gene TRBJ1-2; D is undetermined. Germline V CDR1 and CDR2: LNHDA, SQIVND (reference sequence). The CDR3 runs to 15 residues. The CDR3 loop is CACSIEWNSVYGYTF. The CDR3 bases are TGTGCCTGTAGTATAGAATGGAATAGTGTCTATGGCTACACCTTC.

This clonotype was picked up many times. This rearrangement joins TRBV3-1 to TRBJ2-7; 7 bases match TRBD1. There are 14 residues in the CDR3. Germline CDR1 reads LGHDT; CDR2 reads YNNKEL (reference sequence). After removal of 2 bases from V and 7 bases from J, the junction contained 8 bases not matched to a gene. CDR3 coding DNA: TGTGCCAGCAGCCAAATCACAGGGGTAAGGGAGCAGTACTTC. Translated: CASSQITGVREQYF.

The V and J genes are TRBV11-1 and TRBJ2-1; 8 bases are shared with TRBD2. CDR3 length: 14 amino acids. Germline V gene data show CDR1 as SGHAT and CDR2 as FQDESV (reference sequence). The trim removed 6 bases at V and 5 bases at J, leaving 6 bases unmatched. The CDR3: CASRGLGIDNEQFF. The DNA of the CDR3 is TGTGCCAGCAGGGGACTAGGCATCGACAATGAGCAGTTCTTC.

This clonotype was counted ten times or more. The gene calls are TRBV5-1 and TRBJ2-2, with 7 bases matching TRBD1. V lost 1 base to trimming and J lost 4 bases; unmatched junction nucleotides: 4. CDR3 size: 15 residues. CDR1 is SGHRS, CDR2 YFSETQ, per germline. The CDR3 protein is CASSLRDSSTGELFF. In DNA form, the CDR3 reads TGCGCCAGCAGCTTGCGGGACAGTTCCACCGGGGAGCTGTTTTTT.

This clonotype occurred many times. The chain combines TRBV15 with TRBJ2-2; D gene ambiguous. V was pared by 0 bases and J by 4 bases, with 15 bases between. Germline CDR1 LNHNV, CDR2 YYDKDF (reference sequence). The length of the CDR3 is 17 residues. The CDR3 protein is CATSRDKTDLITGELFF. Here the CDR3 DNA reads TGTGCCACCAGCAGAGACAAAACTGACCTTATCACCGGGGAGCTGTTTTTT.

The sample holds many counts of this clonotype. V usage is TRBV3-1 and J usage is TRBJ1-2; 7 positions match TRBD1. Germline V gene sequence: CDR1 LGHDT, CDR2 YNNKEL (reference sequence). CDR3 length: 14 residues. Losses at the gene ends were 2 bases for V and 4 bases for J; bases not matched to a gene: 4. CDR3 DNA sequence: TGTGCCAGCAGCCAACGCGACAGGGCCTATGGCTACACCTTC. Translating it yields CASSQRDRAYGYTF.

The chain employs TRBV15 and TRBJ2-3, with no clear D. Looked up from germline, CDR1 is LNHNV and CDR2 is YYDKDF (reference sequence). The CDR3 is 14 amino acids. V was cut by 3 bases and J by 10 bases, with 17 bases left in between. CDR3 bases: TGTGCCACCAGCAGTGCCAGGTGGGCGGATGCGCAGTATTTT. It translates to CATSSARWADAQYF.

This clonotype occurred many times. The chain carries TRBV2 and TRBJ1-6; 9 nucleotides agree with TRBD1. CDR1 is SNHLY, CDR2 FYNNEI, per germline. CDR3 size: 16 residues. The V gene end was trimmed by 5 bases and the J gene end by 10 bases; junction bases not matched to a gene: 12. CDR3 in amino acids: CASSSTGTGKWSPLHF. The DNA for the CDR3 is TGTGCCAGCAGTTCAACCGGGACAGGGAAATGGTCACCCCTCCACTTT.

V is TRBV12-3 or TRBV12-4 and J is TRBJ1-2; D not certain. There are 15 residues in the CDR3. V was clipped by 2 bases and J by 8 bases, with 18 bases between them. CDR3 sequence reads: CASSLKRASFGGYTF. The CDR3, as DNA: TGTGCCAGCAGTTTAAAGAGGGCCTCTTTTGGCGGCTACACCTTC.

The CDR3 coding sequence is TGTGCCAGTAGTATCGAATTTGTCGGGGGGCATCAGCCCCAGCATTTT. This codes for CASSIEFVGGHQPQHF. The V call is TRBV19, the J call TRBJ1-5, with a weak D call TRBD1 (6 bases). The V gene lost 3 bases and the J gene lost 5 bases, with 17 bases spanning the gap. Germline V lookup: CDR1 LNHDA, CDR2 SQIVND (reference sequence). The CDR3 runs 16 residues.

This clonotype has ten or more counts. The chain combines TRBV15 with TRBJ1-3; 9 bases are a match to TRBD1. CDR3 size: 15 residues. Germline V gene lookup returns CDR1 LNHNV and CDR2 YYDKDF (reference sequence). Trimming at V came to 1 base and at J to 4 bases, leaving 2 bases not matched to a gene. CDR3 in DNA: TGTGCCACCAGCAGAGGGGGACAGGGCGGAAACACCATATATTTT. Protein sequence: CATSRGGQGGNTIYF.